This is a list of T cell receptor beta chains from one sample in a study of OX40 agonist ivuxolimab in advanced cancers. Assay: immunoSEQ multiplex PCR; the TCRdb copy retains only in-frame clones and omits some. The table records tens of thousands of clones, 89% of them present only once. This specimen was CD4+ or CD8+ T cells sorted from blood, taken in a trial of the OX40 agonist ivuxolimab. The receptors originated from an adult with an advanced solid tumor such as melanoma, head and neck, liver or kidney cancer. Both conserved end residues are part of each CDR3. A D gene is named only where the DNA matches it firmly. For some rows the clone size is stated as once, few or many, or as a class when expanded; others skip it.

>TRBV27|16|TRBJ2-7|TRBD2|-
TGTGCCAGCAGTTCGCGAACTAGCGGGGGCACCTACGAGCAGTACTTC
CASSSRTSGGTYEQYF
>TRBV4-3|17|TRBJ2-3|-|-
TGCGCCAGCAGCCAAGAACGTGGGCTGTCGATCACAGATACGCAGTATTTT
CASSQERGLSITDTQYF
>TRBV6-5|14|TRBJ2-3|TRBD2|-
TGTGCCAGTACTCCAGCGGGGAGAACAGATACGCAGTATTTT
CASTPAGRTDTQYF
>TRBV9|14|TRBJ1-4|-|-
TGTGCCAGCAGTGACAGAACAACTAATGAAAAACTGTTTTTT
CASSDRTTNEKLFF
>TRBV4-1|17|TRBJ1-1|-|-
TGCGCCAGCAGCCACGGGGAGGGATCGGTAATGAACACTGAAGCTTTCTTT
CASSHGEGSVMNTEAFF
>TRBV18|15|TRBJ1-4|-|few
TGTGCCAGCTCATCCGAGATTGCAACTAATGAAAAACTGTTTTTT
CASSSEIATNEKLFF
>TRBV5-1|15|TRBJ2-7|TRBD2|-
TGCGCCAGCAGCTTGGCCCTAGCGGTGACCTACGAGCAGTACTTC
CASSLALAVTYEQYF
>TRBV21-1|16|TRBJ1-4|-|-
TGTGCCAGCCGGACGAGAGACAGGGGCAGTCCAGAAAAACTGTTTTTT
CASRTRDRGSPEKLFF
>TRBV11-2|14|TRBJ2-7|-|-
TGTGCCAGCAGCTTAAACTTCTTAGCCTACGAGCAGTACTTC
CASSLNFLAYEQYF
>TRBV7-2|17|TRBJ2-1|-|-
TGTGCCAGCAGCTTAGCCCCCCCGGGATGGACCTACAATGAGCAGTTCTTC
CASSLAPPGWTYNEQFF
>TRBV7-2|12|TRBJ1-1|-|-
TGTGCCAGCAGCAACAACGGCGGTGAAGCTTTCTTT
CASSNNGGEAFF
>TRBV29-1|12|TRBJ1-1|TRBD1|few
TGCAGCGTTGTACAGGGGGACACTGAAGCTTTCTTT
CSVVQGDTEAFF
>TRBV5-4|13|TRBJ2-1|-|-
TGTGCCAGCAGCTTGGGCGGATACAATGAGCAGTTCTTC
CASSLGGYNEQFF
>TRBV7-6|16|TRBJ2-3|TRBD2|-
TGTGCCAGCAGCTTAGAACTAGCGGGAGTTACAGATACGCAGTATTTT
CASSLELAGVTDTQYF
>TRBV4-2|14|TRBJ2-1|TRBD2|-
TGTGCCAGCAGCCAAGATCAGCGGGAGGGTCAGCAGTTCTTC
CASSQDQREGQQFF
>TRBV5-1|15|TRBJ2-3|-|-
TGCGCCAGCAGCCACCAGTCCGCTAAGGGAGATACGCAGTATTTT
CASSHQSAKGDTQYF
>TRBV2|13|TRBJ2-1|-|-
TGTGCCACCGCCTGGGACTCCGACAATGAGCAGTTCTTC
CATAWDSDNEQFF
>TRBV5-4|15|TRBJ2-1|TRBD2|-
TGTGCCAGCACCATCACTAGCGGGGCTTACAATGAGCAGTTCTTC
CASTITSGAYNEQFF
>TRBV18|16|TRBJ2-2|-|-
TGTGCCAGCTCACCAGGAGTCCAGATGAACACCGGGGAGCTGTTTTTT
CASSPGVQMNTGELFF
>TRBV10-3|15|TRBJ2-7|TRBD2|-
TGTGCCATCAGTAACCCCGGGACTAGCGTGGGCGAGCAGTACTTC
CAISNPGTSVGEQYF
>TRBV4-2|16|TRBJ1-4|-|-
TGTGCCAGCAGCCAAAACCGGGGCGCAACTAATGAAAAACTGTTTTTT
CASSQNRGATNEKLFF
>TRBV9|14|TRBJ2-3|-|-
TGTGCCAGCAGCGTAGGCAGTTACACAGATACGCAGTATTTT
CASSVGSYTDTQYF
>TRBV5-6|14|TRBJ1-1|-|-
TGTGCCAGCAGCTTGCAAGGTCACAACACTGAAGCTTTCTTT
CASSLQGHNTEAFF
>TRBV18|15|TRBJ1-1|-|-
TGTGCCAGCTCACCACCGGCGGGTAGGAACACTGAAGCTTTCTTT
CASSPPAGRNTEAFF
>TRBV13|14|TRBJ2-2|-|-
TGTGCCAGCAGCCCCCCAGGCTCCTCCGGGGAGCTGTTTTTT
CASSPPGSSGELFF
>TRBV28|12|TRBJ2-7|-|-
TGTGCCAGCAGTGAAGGGGCCTACGAGCAGTACTTC
CASSEGAYEQYF